The sequence of this T cell receptor (beta chain) was determined in a study of blood T cells in healthy people across ages. About this clonotype itself: The junction shows a germline mismatch at one end, possibly a read error.

This CDR3 has 17 amino acids. The germline V gene has CDR1 LGHNA and CDR2 YSLEER. For the second PCR, which ran for roughly 7 to 11 cycles, a sample-barcoded 5' primer and a J-beta primer mix were used. From the 5' RACE reads, TCRdb called clonotypes with MiXCR, one entry per CDR3 protein. The table has a few hundred thousand distinct CDR3 sequences, about 26% seen once; the top ten hold roughly 20%. The receptor was isolated from an older woman in good health. This rearrangement joins TRBV4-3 to TRBJ1-4; 11 nucleotides match TRBD1. Sequences were obtained from blood. The CDR3, as DNA: TGCGCCAGCAGCCAAGGGGGACAGGGGGGAATTAATGAAAAACTGCTTTTT. This translates into CASSQGGQGGINEKLLF.